The 13 T cell receptor beta chains presented below share a single source sample, sequenced in a study of cytomegalovirus exposure and HLA in healthy donors. The study ran its PCR with 60 Vbeta and 13 Jbeta primers. Only in-frame clones appear in the TCRdb table, and some are missing; sequencing was by immunoSEQ multiplex PCR. The sample holds 150,000 to 200,000 clones; about 88% are singletons and the top ten take roughly 1.7%. The sequenced sample was PBMCs. The receptor set was obtained from a woman aged 18-29 years in good health and CMV-seronegative.

The V call is TRBV5-6, the J call TRBJ1-2; TRBD1 is a possible D gene (6 bases). This CDR3 has 14 amino acids. Germline assignment: CDR1 SGHDT and CDR2 YYEEEE. Deletions cut 3 bases from V and 2 bases from J, with 11 bases between. In DNA form, the CDR3 reads TGTGCCAGCAGCTATACAGGGACGAACTATGGCTACACCTTC. Its translation is CASSYTGTNYGYTF.

V and J are TRBV19 and TRBJ1-2; 9 bases map to TRBD1. Per germline, CDR1 LNHDA and CDR2 SQIVND (reference sequence). The junction had 5 bases not matched to a gene; V was cut back by 7 bases and J by 2 bases. The CDR3 has 14 amino acids. This CDR3 reads CASTRTGDNYGYTF. CDR3 DNA sequence: TGTGCCAGTACCCGGACAGGGGACAACTATGGCTACACCTTC.

V usage is TRBV7-2 and J usage is TRBJ1-3; D is uncertain. This CDR3 comprises 16 residues. V dropped 6 bases and J dropped 0 bases, with 15 bases sitting between them. The germline V gene has CDR1 SGHTA and CDR2 FQGNSA. The CDR3 bases are TGTGCCAGCAGTTTGCAAGCTAAGAGCTCTGGAAACACCATATATTTT. Its protein product is CASSLQAKSSGNTIYF.

The V and J genes are TRBV5-4 and TRBJ2-7; 10 positions match TRBD1. With 0 bases clipped from V and 4 bases from J, the junction kept 4 bases outside the gene matches. Germline V lookup: CDR1 SGHNT, CDR2 YYREEE (reference sequence). The CDR3 has 15 residues. CDR3 residues: CASSLGRTGGYEQYF. The CDR3 region has the DNA TGTGCCAGCAGCTTGGGAAGGACAGGGGGGTACGAGCAGTACTTC.

The J gene is TRBJ1-3, the V gene TRBV18; TRBD1 agrees at 8 bases. The CDR3 has 16 amino acids. Germline CDR1 is KGHSH and CDR2 is LQKENI. The V segment lost 5 bases and the J segment 0 bases; nucleotides outside the gene matches: 6. The CDR3 nucleotides are TGTGCCAGCTCAGTACAGGGGGTCCCCTCTGGAAACACCATATATTTT. It translates to CASSVQGVPSGNTIYF.

V is TRBV2 and J is TRBJ2-7, with D tentatively TRBD1 (6 bases). The germline gives CDR1 SNHLY, CDR2 FYNNEI. CDR3 length: 13 residues. Trimming removed 8 bases from V and 0 bases from J, with 11 bases in between. The CDR3 sequence: CASHTGSSYEQYF. The CDR3 DNA sequence: TGTGCCAGCCATACAGGGTCCTCCTACGAGCAGTACTTC.

The J gene is TRBJ1-2, the V gene TRBV15; TRBD1 matches at 9 bases. The CDR3 sequence is 16 residues long. V trimming: 0 bases; J trimming: 3 bases; junction bases outside the gene matches: 5. Per the germline V gene, CDR1 is LNHNV and CDR2 is YYDKDF (reference sequence). For the CDR3, the DNA is TGTGCCACCAGCAGAGAACCGGGACAGGGATACTATGGCTACACCTTC. Translation gives CATSREPGQGYYGYTF.

V and J are TRBV30 and TRBJ2-4, with D possibly matching TRBD2 (6 bases). Germline V gene data show CDR1 as GTSNPN and CDR2 as SVGIG (reference sequence). The CDR3 is made up of 14 amino acids. V lost 4 bases, J lost 4 bases, and 14 bases lay in between. As DNA, the CDR3 is TGTGCCTGGAAGGGAGCGGGCAGTAAAAACATTCAGTACTTC. This gives the protein CAWKGAGSKNIQYF.

The V gene is TRBV5-4, the J gene TRBJ1-2, with 8 bases lining up with TRBD1. V lost 4 bases to trimming and J lost 2 bases; unmatched junction nucleotides: 10. The V gene's germline CDR1 is SGHNT and CDR2 YYREEE (reference sequence). The CDR3 consists of 16 residues. In DNA, the CDR3 is TGTGCCAGCAGCCCGGCACCGGGACAGGACAACTATGGCTACACCTTC. Residues: CASSPAPGQDNYGYTF.

In its sample, this clone was seen once. The chain uses TRBV2 and TRBJ2-7; TRBD1 is a possible D gene (6 bases). The CDR3 length is 13 residues. With 9 bases removed from V and 2 bases from J, the gap between germline ends came to 14 bases. Germline lookup yields CDR1 SNHLY and CDR2 FYNNEI. CDR3 bases: TGTGCCAGTCTCCGGGACATTACCTACGAGCAGTACTTC. This sequence encodes CASLRDITYEQYF.

The V call is TRBV29-1, the J call TRBJ2-7; D might be TRBD1 (6 bases). V was trimmed by 7 bases and J by 4 bases, leaving 20 bases between them. There are 14 residues in the CDR3. The germline V gene has CDR1 SQVTM and CDR2 ANQGSEA. This chain's CDR3 is CSAAKAGAVYEQYF. The CDR3 DNA sequence: TGCAGCGCCGCGAAGGCAGGGGCCGTATACGAGCAGTACTTC.

The rearrangement uses TRBV7-6 and TRBJ1-2; 7 bases map to TRBD1. The CDR3 covers 13 residues. Germline trimming cut 5 bases from V and 6 bases from J; bases unmatched to any gene: 6. CDR1 and CDR2 from the germline V gene are SGHVS and FNYEAQ. The CDR3 DNA is TGTGCCAGCAGCACCGGGACAGCCAATGGCTACACCTTC. Its translation: CASSTGTANGYTF.

In nucleotides, the CDR3 is TGTGCCAGCAGCTATGGAGATACGCAGTATTTT. This encodes CASSYGDTQYF. The V and J genes are TRBV6-1 and TRBJ2-3; D unresolved. The germline gives CDR1 MNHNS, CDR2 SASEGT. Deletions cut 6 bases from V and 5 bases from J, with 6 bases between. The CDR3 consists of 11 residues.